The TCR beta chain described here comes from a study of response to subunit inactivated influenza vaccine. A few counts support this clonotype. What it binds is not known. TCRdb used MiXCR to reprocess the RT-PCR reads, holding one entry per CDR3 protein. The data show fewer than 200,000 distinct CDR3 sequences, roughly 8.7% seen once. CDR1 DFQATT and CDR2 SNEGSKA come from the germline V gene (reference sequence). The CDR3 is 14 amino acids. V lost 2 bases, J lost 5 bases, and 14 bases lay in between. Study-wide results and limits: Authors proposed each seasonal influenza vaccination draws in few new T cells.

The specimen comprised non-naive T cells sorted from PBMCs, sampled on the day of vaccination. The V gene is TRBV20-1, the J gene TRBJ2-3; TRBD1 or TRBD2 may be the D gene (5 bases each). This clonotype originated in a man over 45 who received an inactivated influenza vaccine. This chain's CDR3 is CSARMGEYRDTQYF. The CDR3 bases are TGCAGTGCTAGAATGGGGGAATATAGAGATACGCAGTATTTT.